This T cell receptor (beta chain) was obtained from a study of tumor-infiltrating lymphocytes in primary liver carcinoma. A word on this clonotype: This likely comes from a read error, as the CDR3 has no conserved phenylalanine or tryptophan at its end. No DNA is shown, since the ends of the CDR3 on it are uncertain; the CDR3 is the one TCRdb lists.

TCR beta cDNA was made from 450 to 550 ng total RNA with a constant-region primer. Three nested multiplex PCR rounds, a slightly modified ARM-PCR method, built the TCR beta libraries. In the first two PCR rounds, TRBV1-TRBV30 forward primers were paired with a C-beta reverse primer, and each round lasted about 9 cycles. Using its own MiXCR run on the multiplex PCR reads, TCRdb lists one record per CDR3 protein. The sample consists of approximately 74,000 distinct CDR3 sequences, about two thirds of them appearing once. Ends included, the CDR3 has 9 residues. Germline V gene lookup returns CDR1 SQVTM and CDR2 ANQGSEA. Between roughly 20 and 30 mg of unsorted bulk tissue served as the source from which RNA and DNA were co-extracted. There were five separate regions sampled from each tumor. Every tumor sample held more than 85% viable tumor cells.

Sample: liver tumor tissue from sampling region 4. Indicated subset: tumor region T4, right-lateral pole. The rearrangement joins TRBV29-1 to TRBJ1-1; the DNA was not compared with TRBD1, the D call given in the table. The origin of this receptor is a woman aged 60-75 years with primary liver carcinoma and hepatitis B virus infection. CDR3 loop: CSGGDEASS.